This T cell receptor (beta chain) was found in a study of CD8 T cells in ankylosing spondylitis. Findings and caveats of the study: Within matched ankylosing spondylitis synovial fluid, disease-linked clones were reportedly significantly enriched. Disease-linked clones bore a CD8+ phenotype, appearing relatively rarely in peripheral blood.

TCRdb recomputed calls from the 5' RACE reads with MiXCR, one row per CDR3 protein. The table shows roughly 180,000 distinct CDR3 sequences, with approximately 9.9% occurring only once. The CDR3 covers 15 residues. V dropped 5 bases and J dropped 4 bases, with 15 bases sitting between them. Germline V CDR1 and CDR2: SGHTA, FQGTGA. This clonotype occurred a few times. Its antigen is unidentified. Material for sequencing was blood, either unsorted or a sorted T cell fraction (not recorded which). This TCR was recovered from a female donor with ankylosing spondylitis or in good health (not recorded which). V usage is TRBV7-3 and J usage is TRBJ2-1; maybe TRBD2 (6 bases). As DNA, the CDR3 is TGTGCCAGCAGCCCCGGTGGGGGGAGATACAATGAGCAGTTCTTC. It is translated as CASSPGGGRYNEQFF.